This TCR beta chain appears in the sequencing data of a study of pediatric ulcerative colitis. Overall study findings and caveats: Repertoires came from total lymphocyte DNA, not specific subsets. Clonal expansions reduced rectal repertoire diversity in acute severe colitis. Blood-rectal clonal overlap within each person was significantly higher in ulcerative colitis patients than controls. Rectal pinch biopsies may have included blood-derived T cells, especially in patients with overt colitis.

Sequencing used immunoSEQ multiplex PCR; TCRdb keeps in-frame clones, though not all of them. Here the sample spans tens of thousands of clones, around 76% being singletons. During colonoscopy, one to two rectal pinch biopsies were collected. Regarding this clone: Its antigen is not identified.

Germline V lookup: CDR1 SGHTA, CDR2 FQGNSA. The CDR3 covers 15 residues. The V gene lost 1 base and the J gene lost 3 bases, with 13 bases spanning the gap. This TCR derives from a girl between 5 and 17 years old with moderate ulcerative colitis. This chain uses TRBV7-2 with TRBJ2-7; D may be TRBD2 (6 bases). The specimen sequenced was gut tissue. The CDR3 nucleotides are TGTGCCAGCAGCTTAGTCGGGGGAGCCTACTACGAGCAGTACTTC. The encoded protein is CASSLVGGAYYEQYF.